This T cell receptor (beta chain) was sequenced in a study of tumor-infiltrating lymphocytes in primary liver carcinoma. Across the whole study: Cases comprised patients with primary liver carcinoma who received surgical resection.

Blood RNA was derived from unsorted whole blood, and germline DNA was extracted too. Making TCR beta cDNA involved approximately 520 ng total RNA and a constant-region primer. Amplification in three nested multiplex PCR rounds with slightly modified ARM-PCR gave rise to TCR beta libraries. The first two PCR rounds used TRBV1-TRBV30 primers with a Cbeta primer, 10 cycles each. TCRdb recomputed calls from the multiplex PCR reads with MiXCR, one row per CDR3 protein. The sample records some 180,000 distinct CDR3 sequences, 50% to 75% being singletons. This CDR3 has 14 residues. In germline, CDR1 is MNHEY, CDR2 SVGAGI. V was cut by 10 bases and J by 2 bases, with 17 bases left in between.

Sequenced sample: peripheral blood. The V call is TRBV6-5, the J call TRBJ1-1; D ambiguous. This clonotype originated in a man in his forties with primary liver carcinoma and hepatitis B virus infection. In DNA, the CDR3 is TGTGCCACTTGCGGGCTGGGCCTCAACACTGAAGCTTTCTTT. Protein: CATCGLGLNTEAFF.